This T cell receptor (beta chain) came from a study of T-cell reconstitution after alpha-beta-depleted transplantation in children. Unique molecular identifiers were incorporated during preparation of the TCRbeta library. TCRdb reprocessed the PCR reads with MiXCR, giving one entry per CDR3 protein. Altogether about a million distinct CDR3 sequences are present, under 30% being singletons, with the ten largest covering about 28%. The CDR3 extends over 18 amino acids. Germline loops: CDR1 SGHTA, CDR2 FQGTGA. Unmatched junction bases numbered 10, after V lost 2 bases and J lost 5 bases. The clonotype comes from a boy under two years old who had a stem cell transplant for SCID, so the T cells may come from the graft donor. The sample here was PBMCs, mostly from graft donor cells, taken 360 days after TCRalphabeta/CD19-depleted stem cell transplant. The chain uses TRBV7-3 and TRBJ2-1, with 12 bases that match TRBD2. CDR3 coding DNA: TGTGCCAGCAGCTTATCCCCCCTAGCGGGGGGGCGCAACAATGAGCAGTTCTTC. Its translation: CASSLSPLAGGRNNEQFF.